This T cell receptor (beta chain) came from a study of T cell responses to AZD1222 COVID-19 vaccine. Study-wide findings and caveats: Donors were largely white British and mainly female; clonal diversity was possibly underestimated. Reports indicate that nearly half of spike-specific TCRs are directed at unmutated variant regions.

Second-dose schedules of about 4 or about 12 weeks were combined. On this clone: Its antigen is currently unknown.

Profiling relied on immunoSEQ multiplex PCR, and the TCRdb table lists in-frame clones only, not all of them. The table lists approximately 130,000 clones, roughly 87% of them singletons, with approximately 8.8% in the top ten. Trimming removed 6 bases from V and 0 bases from J, with 12 bases in between. Germline loops: CDR1 MNHEY, CDR2 SVGAGI. This CDR3 has 15 amino acids. The source was peripheral blood, collected 28 days after the second AZD1222 dose. The TCR originated in an adult who received the AZD1222 COVID-19 vaccine. The V and J genes are TRBV6-5 and TRBJ1-5; D gene uncertain. CDR3 protein: CASRIKVYSNQPQHF. For the CDR3, the DNA is TGTGCCAGCAGAATCAAGGTATATAGCAATCAGCCCCAGCATTTT.